These 22 T cell receptor beta chains were sequenced from one sample in a study of cytomegalovirus exposure and HLA in healthy donors. The PCR used 60 Vbeta and 13 Jbeta primers. Sequenced by immunoSEQ multiplex PCR; TCRdb stores in-frame clones only, minus some. The sample consists of 130,000 to 150,000 clones, 65% to 80% of them appearing once. The sample taken for sequencing was PBMCs. The receptor set was obtained from a male donor in good health and CMV-seropositive.

This chain connects TRBV6-1 to TRBJ2-7; perhaps TRBD2 as D (6 bases). This CDR3 is built from 13 residues. Germline-derived CDR1 and CDR2 are MNHNS and SASEGT. V lost 2 bases to trimming and J lost 8 bases, with 13 bases between them. The DNA for the CDR3 is TGTGCCAGCAGTGAAAGACCGGGGGTCCAGCAGTACTTC. It yields the protein CASSERPGVQQYF.

V gene TRBV5-4 combines with J gene TRBJ2-1, with D possibly TRBD2 on 7 matching bases. This CDR3 has 17 residues. Trimming took off 0 bases at V and 8 bases at J, with 21 bases between the two ends. From germline, CDR1 is SGHNT and CDR2 YYREEE (reference sequence). This CDR3 is CASSLGGRTSRGDEQFF. The CDR3 bases are TGTGCCAGCAGCTTGGGGGGCAGGACTAGTAGGGGGGATGAGCAGTTCTTC.

This clone was seen a handful of times. The chain joins TRBV29-1 to TRBJ2-3; 7 nucleotides match TRBD1. With 5 bases clipped from V and 2 bases from J, the junction kept 7 bases outside the gene matches. This CDR3 spans 14 amino acids. Germline CDR1 and CDR2: SQVTM and ANQGSEA. The CDR3 region has the DNA TGCAGCGTTTCTCAGGGGGAGCCCACAGATACGCAGTATTTT. This sequence encodes CSVSQGEPTDTQYF.

This clone turned up a few times. This chain joins TRBV7-9 and TRBJ1-6, with 8 bases fitting TRBD1. The CDR3 has 14 amino acids. The V segment lost 6 bases and the J segment 10 bases; nucleotides outside the gene matches: 8. Germline CDR1 is SEHNR and CDR2 is FQNEAQ (reference sequence). CDR3 coding DNA: TGTGCCAGCAGTAAAGGACAGGGAGGATCACCCCTCCACTTT. It translates to CASSKGQGGSPLHF. Drawing the rest from reference TRBV7-9 and TRBJ1-6, the complete variable domain is DTGVSQNPRHKITKRGQNVTFRCDPISEHNRLYWYRQTLGQGPEFLTYFQNEAQLEKSRLLSDRFSAERPKGSFSTLEIQRTEQGDSAMYLCASSKGQGGSPLHFGNGTRLTVT.

V and J are TRBV5-6 and TRBJ2-5, with D possibly being TRBD2 (6 bases). CDR1 is SGHDT, CDR2 YYEEEE, per germline. This CDR3 contains 13 residues. Between the trimmed V and J ends, which lost 4 bases and 5 bases, there was a span of 12 bases. CDR3 bases: TGTGCCAGCAGCGCGGACTATTCGGAGACCCAGTACTTC. Translated: CASSADYSETQYF.

V and J are TRBV9 and TRBJ2-6; TRBD2 agrees at 7 bases. After removal of 5 bases from V and 3 bases from J, the junction contained 5 bases not matched to a gene. The CDR3 is made up of 15 amino acids. Per the germline V gene, CDR1 is SGDLS and CDR2 is YYNGEE. The CDR3: CASSGSGVGANVLTF. The CDR3 coding sequence is TGTGCCAGCAGTGGAAGCGGGGTTGGGGCCAACGTCCTGACTTTC.

Here the CDR3 reads CASNVGLAGRTGQYF. CDR3 DNA: TGTGCCAGCAATGTGGGGCTAGCGGGACGTACGGGGCAGTACTTC. The chain is built from TRBV2 and TRBJ2-7, with 9 bases identical to TRBD2. The length of the CDR3 is 15 residues. Germline CDR1 reads SNHLY; CDR2 reads FYNNEI. The trim removed 7 bases at V and 9 bases at J, leaving 16 bases unmatched. The full variable domain, rest sourced from reference TRBV2 and TRBJ2-7, is EPEVTQTPSHQVTQMGQEVILRCVPISNHLYFYWYRQILGQKVEFLVSFYNNEISEKSEIFDDQFSVERPDGSNFTLKIRSTKLEDSAMYFCASNVGLAGRTGQYFGPGTRLTVT.

The chain uses TRBV6-5 and TRBJ1-1, with D unclear. Between the trimmed V and J ends, which lost 0 bases and 1 base, there was a span of 6 bases. The CDR3 length is 14 residues. The germline V gene has CDR1 MNHEY and CDR2 SVGAGI. The CDR3 DNA sequence: TGTGCCAGCAGTTACTCGAGAACGAACACTGAAGCTTTCTTT. It yields the protein CASSYSRTNTEAFF.

The CDR3 loop is CASSIWDTSNQPQHF. The CDR3 nucleotides are TGTGCCAGTAGTATATGGGACACCAGCAATCAGCCCCAGCATTTT. The V and J genes are TRBV19 and TRBJ1-5, with D perhaps TRBD1 (6 bases). Trimming shortened V by 2 bases and J by 1 base, and 9 bases separated the two germline ends. Germline CDR1 is LNHDA and CDR2 is SQIVND (reference sequence). This CDR3 is built from 15 residues.

This clone appeared a single time. The chain is built from TRBV2 and TRBJ2-1; 10 bases are shared with TRBD1. The CDR3 contains 15 residues. Unmatched junction bases numbered 6, after V lost 6 bases and J lost 4 bases. The germline gives CDR1 SNHLY, CDR2 FYNNEI. The chain's CDR3 is CASRAGTGDYNEQFF. The DNA for the CDR3 is TGTGCCAGCAGGGCCGGGACAGGGGATTACAATGAGCAGTTCTTC. Combining the CDR3 with reference TRBV2 and TRBJ2-1 gives the whole variable domain EPEVTQTPSHQVTQMGQEVILRCVPISNHLYFYWYRQILGQKVEFLVSFYNNEISEKSEIFDDQFSVERPDGSNFTLKIRSTKLEDSAMYFCASRAGTGDYNEQFFGPGTRLTVL.

This clone was recorded once. The V and J genes are TRBV6-1 and TRBJ1-1; a weak D match, TRBD1 (6 bases). Germline lookup yields CDR1 MNHNS and CDR2 SASEGT. The length of the CDR3 is 14 residues. The germline V and J ends were trimmed by 7 bases and 0 bases, with 12 bases remaining between them. In DNA, the CDR3 is TGTGCCAGCACTGACGGGACAATGAACACTGAAGCTTTCTTT. Translating it yields CASTDGTMNTEAFF.

The gene calls are TRBV4-1 and TRBJ1-1; 9 bases are shared with TRBD1. V lost 3 bases, J lost 5 bases, and 7 bases stayed unmatched. Germline V gene data show CDR1 as MGHRA and CDR2 as YSYEKL. The CDR3 sequence is 15 residues long. The CDR3 region has the DNA TGCGCCAGCAGCCAGTCGGGACAGGGCGAAACTGAAGCTTTCTTT. It translates to CASSQSGQGETEAFF.

This sequence joins TRBV27 and TRBJ1-3, with D perhaps TRBD1 (6 bases). The V gene lost 5 bases and the J gene lost 0 bases, with 11 bases spanning the gap. Germline V gives CDR1 MNHEY, CDR2 SMNVEV (reference sequence). CDR3 size: 15 residues. The DNA for the CDR3 is TGTGCCAGCAGTCGCGGACAGCTCTCTGGAAACACCATATATTTT. This encodes CASSRGQLSGNTIYF.

The chain combines TRBV7-9 with TRBJ1-2; no clear D. Between the trimmed V and J ends, which lost 3 bases and 3 bases, there was a span of 11 bases. The V gene's germline CDR1 is SEHNR and CDR2 FQNEAQ (reference sequence). The CDR3 consists of 14 residues. Here the CDR3 reads CASSFTNTYYGYTF. CDR3 coding DNA: TGTGCCAGCAGCTTCACGAATACTTACTATGGCTACACCTTC.

This clone was counted a single time. The chain recombines TRBV6-7 with TRBJ2-6; 12 positions match TRBD2. TRBV6-7 is noted as an ORF with a role that remains uncertain. This CDR3 contains 16 residues. Unmatched junction bases numbered 3, after V lost 9 bases and J lost 0 bases. CDR3 DNA sequence: TGTGCCAGTAGGACTAGCGGGATCTCTGGGGCCAACGTCCTGACTTTC. It translates to CASRTSGISGANVLTF.

The gene calls are TRBV9 and TRBJ1-1, with TRBD1 as a possible D gene (5 bases). The CDR3 contains 14 residues. Germline assignment: CDR1 SGDLS and CDR2 YYNGEE. V dropped 4 bases and J dropped 1 base, with 11 bases sitting between them. CDR3 bases: TGTGCCAGCAGCTCCCGGGACTCGAACACTGAAGCTTTCTTT. This sequence encodes CASSSRDSNTEAFF. The full variable domain, completed using reference TRBV9 and TRBJ1-1, is DSGVTQTPKHLITATGQRVTLRCSPRSGDLSVYWYQQSLDQGLQFLIQYYNGEERAKGNILERFSAQQFPDLHSELNLSSLELGDSALYFCASSSRDSNTEAFFGQGTRLTVV.

The chain uses TRBV11-3 and TRBJ2-1; D might be TRBD1 (6 bases). The CDR3 contains 15 residues. The ends were cut back, 0 bases at V and 6 bases at J, with 12 bases in the middle. Germline CDR1 is SGHNT and CDR2 is YENEEA. This CDR3 reads CASSLDRTAFNEQFF. The CDR3 DNA reads as TGTGCCAGCAGCTTAGACCGGACAGCATTCAATGAGCAGTTCTTC.

The V call is TRBV7-9, the J call TRBJ2-7, with 10 bases aligning to TRBD2. CDR1 SEHNR and CDR2 FQNEAQ come from the germline V gene (reference sequence). The J segment lost 5 bases and the V segment lost 2 bases, leaving 0 bases of the junction unmatched. This CDR3 is built from 13 residues. The CDR3 DNA reads TGTGCCAGCAGCTTAACTAGCGGGAACGAGCAGTACTTC. This encodes CASSLTSGNEQYF.

V and J are TRBV28 and TRBJ1-2; unclear D gene. The CDR3 sequence is 15 residues long. The germline V gene has CDR1 MDHEN and CDR2 SYDVKM. V lost 3 bases to trimming and J lost 3 bases, with 14 bases between them. CDR3 in DNA: TGTGCCAGCAGTTTGGGTGGCGGAGGAGACTATGGCTACACCTTC. This gives the protein CASSLGGGGDYGYTF.

This clone was picked up a small number of times. One end of the junction varies from germline; a read error may be responsible. The rearrangement uses TRBV7-9 and TRBJ1-1; D might be TRBD1 (5 bases). Germline CDR1 is SEHNR and CDR2 is FQNEAQ (reference sequence). The CDR3 has 15 amino acids. The CDR3 is CSSSPQSGSHTEAFF. The CDR3 nucleotides are TGTTCCAGCAGCCCTCAGTCAGGGTCCCACACTGAAGCTTTCTTT.

J is TRBJ1-2 and V is TRBV19; TRBD1 might be the D (5 bases). The CDR3 has 15 amino acids. V dropped 5 bases and J dropped 3 bases, with 16 bases sitting between them. Germline assignment: CDR1 LNHDA and CDR2 SQIVND (reference sequence). This CDR3 is CASSGIRDFDYGYTF. The CDR3 coding sequence is TGTGCCAGTAGTGGAATCAGGGATTTTGACTATGGCTACACCTTC. Looking up the rest from reference TRBV19 and TRBJ1-2 gives the full variable domain: DGGITQSPKYLFRKEGQNVTLSCEQNLNHDAMYWYRQDPGQGLRLIYYSQIVNDFQKGDIAEGYSVSREKKESFPLTVTSAQKNPTAFYLCASSGIRDFDYGYTFGSGTRLTVV.

The chain has TRBV19 and TRBJ2-1; 9 bases line up with TRBD2. CDR1 and CDR2 (germline): LNHDA, SQIVND (reference sequence). This CDR3 contains 14 residues. J was trimmed by 5 bases and V by 6 bases; bases with no gene match: 5. The CDR3 protein is CASRLLAGNNEQFF. In DNA, the CDR3 is TGTGCCAGTAGACTTCTAGCGGGGAACAATGAGCAGTTCTTC.